A single sample is the source of the 21 T cell receptor beta chains below, sequenced in a study of blood T cells in healthy people across ages. Using a J-beta primer mix together with a sample-barcoded 5' primer, a second PCR was run for roughly 6 to 12 cycles. TCRdb itself ran the 5' RACE reads through MiXCR, one entry per CDR3 protein. The table includes some 860,000 distinct CDR3 sequences, roughly three fifths detected once. The sample was blood. The receptor source for this set is a man aged 35 to 55 in good health.

This rearrangement joins TRBV15 to TRBJ1-6; no firm D call. V dropped 5 bases and J dropped 7 bases, with 12 bases sitting between them. The germline V gene encodes CDR1 LNHNV and CDR2 YYDKDF (reference sequence). The CDR3 length is 14 residues. The CDR3 nucleotides read TGTGCCACCAGCGGCATTAGAAGCAATTCACCCCTCCACTTT. Translating it yields CATSGIRSNSPLHF.

The chain is built from TRBV11-3 and TRBJ2-4; 7 bases fit TRBD2. Germline V CDR1 and CDR2: SGHNT, YENEEA. CDR3 length: 15 amino acids. Trimming took 6 bases from V and 8 from J; bases not matched to a gene: 13. The CDR3 DNA sequence: TGTGCCAGCAGTCCTGGGTTAGGGAGGGGAGACATTCAGTACTTC. Amino acids: CASSPGLGRGDIQYF.

The chain links TRBV20-1 to TRBJ2-5; 7 bases align to TRBD2. The CDR3 totals 12 residues. V lost 6 bases, J lost 4 bases, and 5 bases stayed unmatched. From germline, CDR1 is DFQATT and CDR2 SNEGSKA (reference sequence). CDR3 nucleotide sequence: TGCAGTGCCCCGACGGGGGGAGAGACCCAGTACTTC. It encodes CSAPTGGETQYF.

This clonotype was recorded a few times. The chain carries TRBV7-9 and TRBJ2-3; D unclear. The CDR3 runs to 12 residues. Trimming pared 1 base from V and 5 bases from J, leaving 4 bases between. Germline V gene data show CDR1 as SEHNR and CDR2 as FQNEAQ (reference sequence). The CDR3 region is CASSLGIDTQYF. As DNA, the CDR3 is TGTGCCAGCAGCTTAGGTATAGATACGCAGTATTTT.

This clonotype has just a few counts. The genes are TRBV12-3 or TRBV12-4 and TRBJ2-1, with 8 bases lining up with TRBD1. V gave up 4 bases and J gave up 1 base; unmatched junction bases: 12. The CDR3 loop spans 18 amino acids. In DNA form, the CDR3 reads TGTGCCAGCAGTTCACACGAAGTGGACAGGGTATCCTACAATGAGCAGTTCTTC. This gives the protein CASSSHEVDRVSYNEQFF.

The chain links TRBV25-1 to TRBJ2-5; D may be TRBD1 or TRBD2 (6 bases each). V was cut by 3 bases and J by 3 bases, with 23 bases left in between. The CDR3 spans 18 residues. Germline CDR1 reads MGHDK; CDR2 reads SYGVNS. This chain's CDR3 is CASSDGGPGTWGKETQYF. In nucleotides, the CDR3 is TGTGCCAGCAGTGATGGGGGGCCTGGGACTTGGGGAAAAGAGACCCAGTACTTC.

This rearrangement joins TRBV2 to TRBJ1-6; D not resolved. Germline CDR1 reads SNHLY; CDR2 reads FYNNEI. The ends were cut back, 7 bases at V and 4 bases at J, with 11 bases in the middle. The CDR3 totals 14 residues. The CDR3 sequence: CASIGAAYNSPLHF. CDR3 nucleotide sequence: TGTGCCAGCATCGGAGCGGCTTATAATTCACCCCTCCACTTT.

The chain combines TRBV6-5 with TRBJ1-2; 11 bases are shared with TRBD1. J gave up 8 bases and V 6 bases, and 5 bases lay outside the gene matches. CDR3 length: 13 residues. CDR1 MNHEY and CDR2 SVGAGI come from the germline V gene. The DNA of the CDR3 is TGTGCCAGCAGCAGGGACAGGGGGGAAGGCTACACCTTC. Its protein product is CASSRDRGEGYTF.

The CDR3 reads CASSPGPPRQFF. For the CDR3, the DNA is TGTGCCAGCAGCCCGGGACCCCCAAGGCAGTTCTTC. J is TRBJ2-1 and V is TRBV3-1; possibly TRBD1 or TRBD2 for D (5 bases each). The CDR3 length is 12 residues. Trimming shortened V by 4 bases and J by 12 bases, and 13 bases separated the two germline ends. CDR1 LGHDT and CDR2 YNNKEL come from the germline V gene (reference sequence).

The chain carries TRBV20-1 and TRBJ2-7; 7 bases align to TRBD1. Per germline, CDR1 DFQATT and CDR2 SNEGSKA (reference sequence). V gave up 5 bases and J gave up 0 bases; unmatched junction bases: 10. This CDR3 comprises 15 residues. The CDR3 DNA reads TGCAGTGCTTCCCGCAGGGGGATCTTCTCCTACGAGCAGTACTTC. Translation gives CSASRRGIFSYEQYF.

The J gene is TRBJ1-2, the V gene TRBV4-2; no reliable D call. Germline-derived CDR1 and CDR2 are LGHNA and YNFKEQ. The germline V and J ends were trimmed by 0 bases and 6 bases, with 8 bases remaining between them. CDR3 length: 13 amino acids. CDR3 region: CASSQEVRDGYTF. For the CDR3, the DNA is TGTGCCAGCAGCCAAGAGGTCCGGGATGGCTACACCTTC.

This chain uses TRBV20-1 with TRBJ2-7; tentatively, D is TRBD1 or TRBD2 (5 bases each). CDR3 length: 15 residues. Trimming cost V 3 bases and J 4 bases, with 19 bases left between them. Germline CDR1 DFQATT, CDR2 SNEGSKA (reference sequence). The CDR3 DNA reads TGCAGTGCTAGGGGGCTGGCGGGCTCTTTATACGAGCAGTACTTC. Its translation is CSARGLAGSLYEQYF.

This clonotype turned up a few times. The V call is TRBV4-3, the J call TRBJ2-1; 9 nucleotides match TRBD2. The CDR3 contains 16 residues. The germline CDR1 and CDR2 sequences are LGHNA and YSLEER. The trim removed 0 bases at V and 4 bases at J, leaving 4 bases unmatched. The DNA for the CDR3 is TGCGCCAGCAGCCAAGAGAGTCTAGCGGGATACAATGAGCAGTTCTTC. Its protein product is CASSQESLAGYNEQFF.

This chain connects TRBV6-1 to TRBJ2-4; 7 nucleotides line up with TRBD1. The DNA end favors TRBJ2-7, so the J call may be wrong. The CDR3 spans 14 residues. Germline lookup yields CDR1 MNHNS and CDR2 SASEGT. This chain's CDR3 is CASSEGGQLYEQYF. The CDR3 coding sequence is TGTGCCAGCAGTGAAGGGGGACAGCTCTACGAGCAGTACTTC.

The rearrangement links TRBV7-3 to TRBJ2-1; no reliable D call. V gave up 5 bases and J gave up 6 bases, with 11 bases separating them. The germline gives CDR1 SGHTA, CDR2 FQGTGA. CDR3 length equals 13 residues. As DNA, the CDR3 is TGTGCCAGCAGCGACCTTAAGATCAATGAGCAGTTCTTC. This sequence encodes CASSDLKINEQFF.

The gene calls are TRBV20-1 and TRBJ1-5; TRBD1 matches 8 bases. The CDR3 extends over 16 amino acids. Trimming took 4 bases from V and 1 from J; bases not matched to a gene: 9. CDR1 is DFQATT and CDR2 is SNEGSKA in the germline V gene (reference sequence). In DNA, the CDR3 is TGCAGTGCTACCCGAGAGACAGGGGCAAGCAATCAGCCCCAGCATTTT. Protein product: CSATRETGASNQPQHF.

V gene TRBV27 combines with J gene TRBJ1-2, with TRBD1 identical over 7 bases. This CDR3 region has 15 residues. CDR1 is MNHEY and CDR2 is SMNVEV in the germline V gene (reference sequence). Germline trimming cut 4 bases from V and 4 bases from J; bases unmatched to any gene: 9. The CDR3 nucleotides are TGTGCCAGCAGTTCTACGGGACAGCGGGGCTATGGCTACACCTTC. It yields the protein CASSSTGQRGYGYTF.

This clonotype came up once. The V gene is TRBV12-3 or TRBV12-4, the J gene TRBJ2-5, with a tentative D call TRBD2 (7 bases). This CDR3 has 14 residues. The ends were cut back, 2 bases at V and 11 bases at J, with 18 bases in the middle. The CDR3 DNA is TGTGCCAGCAGTTTAAGTGGGGGGGCCTTTGAGCAGTACTTC. It codes for CASSLSGGAFEQYF.

V and J are TRBV24-1 and TRBJ2-1; 9 nucleotides align to TRBD2. The CDR3 has 17 residues. The germline V gene has CDR1 KGHDR and CDR2 SFDVKD. V lost 4 bases and J lost 4; bases outside the gene matches: 10. The CDR3 DNA reads TGTGCCACCAGTGACCCTATAGCGGGGGCACCATACAATGAGCAGTTCTTC. This encodes CATSDPIAGAPYNEQFF.

The chain carries TRBV6-6 and TRBJ1-5; D is undetermined. The V gene's germline CDR1 is MNHNY and CDR2 SVGAGI (reference sequence). Trimming took 6 bases from V and 5 from J, leaving 11 bases between them. There are 13 residues in the CDR3. CDR3 region: CASRLDNYQPQHF. The CDR3 DNA sequence: TGTGCCAGCAGACTCGACAACTATCAGCCCCAGCATTTT.

The sample holds a few counts of this clonotype. The chain joins TRBV12-3 or TRBV12-4 to TRBJ2-3; TRBD2 is a possible D gene (5 bases). The V gene lost 2 bases and the J gene lost 2 bases, with 14 bases spanning the gap. The CDR3 covers 16 residues. The CDR3 nucleotides are TGTGCCAGCAGTTTACCGGCGGGTGTTACCACAGATACGCAGTATTTT. This translates into CASSLPAGVTTDTQYF.